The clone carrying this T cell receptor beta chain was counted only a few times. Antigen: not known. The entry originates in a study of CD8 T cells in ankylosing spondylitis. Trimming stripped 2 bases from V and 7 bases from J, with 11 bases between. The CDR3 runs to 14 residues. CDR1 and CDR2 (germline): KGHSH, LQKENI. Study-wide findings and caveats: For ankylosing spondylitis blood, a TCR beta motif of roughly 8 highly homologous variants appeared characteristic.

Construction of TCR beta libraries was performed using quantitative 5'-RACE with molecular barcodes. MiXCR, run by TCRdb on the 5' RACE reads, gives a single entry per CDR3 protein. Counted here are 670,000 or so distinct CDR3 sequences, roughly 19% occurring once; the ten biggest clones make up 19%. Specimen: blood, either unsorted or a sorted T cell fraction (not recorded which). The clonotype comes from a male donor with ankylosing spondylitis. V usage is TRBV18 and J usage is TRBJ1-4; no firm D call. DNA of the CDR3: TGTGCCAGCTCACCAATGGGTGCCCTTGAAAAACTGTTTTTT. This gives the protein CASSPMGALEKLFF.